This T cell receptor beta chain was sequenced in a study of spatial heterogeneity in lung cancer. On the study more broadly: Bulk RNA-seq from matched material yielded a T cell module score that correlated strongly with TCR transcript counts in tumor regions. General observations from the study: The number of expanded tumor alpha and beta chains correlated with mutation number.

The CDR3 consists of 18 residues. CDR1 MDHEN and CDR2 SYDVKM come from the germline V gene. V gave up 4 bases and J gave up 4 bases; unmatched junction bases: 15. This clonotype has at least ten counts. The antigen is not known. Noted time point: sample taken at primary tumor resection. TCRdb itself ran the 5' RACE reads through MiXCR, one entry per CDR3 protein. The data contain about 100,000 distinct CDR3 sequences, approximately 4.4% of them singletons. The gene calls are TRBV28 and TRBJ1-4, with 7 bases identical to TRBD1. The specimen was lung tumor tissue, collected at surgery. The receptor comes from a male donor with early-stage non-small cell lung cancer. CDR3 coding DNA: TGTGCCAGCAGTTACAGGGGCCCTCCTTACCCCTTTAATGAAAAACTGTTTTTT. It specifies CASSYRGPPYPFNEKLFF.